This T cell receptor (beta chain) was sequenced for a study of cytomegalovirus exposure and HLA in healthy donors. Study conclusions and caveats: By a later analysis, the bulk of CMV-associated TCR beta chains appeared HLA-restricted. Trimming of TCR beta V- and J-genes showed a link, identified in a later analysis, to a missense DCLRE1C variant.

The CDR3 spans 13 residues. The ends were cut back, 5 bases at V and 6 bases at J, with 11 bases in the middle. Germline V gene lookup returns CDR1 MNHEY and CDR2 SVGAGI. In the PCR, 60 Vbeta and 13 Jbeta primers were used. Repertoires were generated with immunoSEQ multiplex PCR, while TCRdb's copy carries only in-frame clones and drops some. In the table there are some 150,000 clones, 75% of which are singletons. Of note for this clone: What it recognizes is unknown.

Sequenced input: PBMCs. The source of this sequence is a man younger than 40 in good health and CMV-seronegative. The chain has TRBV6-5 and TRBJ1-5; possible D gene TRBD1, 6 bases. The CDR3 region has the DNA TGTGCCAGCAGTACCAGGGGTTCTCAGCCCCAGCATTTT. This codes for CASSTRGSQPQHF.